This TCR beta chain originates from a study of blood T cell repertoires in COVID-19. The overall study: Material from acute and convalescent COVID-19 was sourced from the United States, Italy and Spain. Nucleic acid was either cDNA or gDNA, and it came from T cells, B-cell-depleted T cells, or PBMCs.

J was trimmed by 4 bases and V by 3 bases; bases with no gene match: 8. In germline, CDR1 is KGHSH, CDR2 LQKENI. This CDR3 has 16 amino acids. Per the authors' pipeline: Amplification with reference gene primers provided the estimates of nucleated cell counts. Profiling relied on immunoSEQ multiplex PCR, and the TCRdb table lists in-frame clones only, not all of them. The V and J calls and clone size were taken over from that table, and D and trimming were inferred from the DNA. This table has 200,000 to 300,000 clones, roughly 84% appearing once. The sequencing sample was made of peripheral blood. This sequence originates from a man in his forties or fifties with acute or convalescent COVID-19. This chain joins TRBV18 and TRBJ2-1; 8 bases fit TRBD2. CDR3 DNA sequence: TGTGCCAGCTCACCTTTAGGAACTAGCGGTTACAATGAGCAGTTCTTC. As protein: CASSPLGTSGYNEQFF.